This T cell receptor (beta chain) was sequenced during a study of OX40 agonist ivuxolimab in advanced cancers. General observations from the study: Relative to CD4+ cells, CD8+ T cells on average had more expanded clones.

The repertoire was sequenced with immunoSEQ multiplex PCR; TCRdb's copy has only in-frame clones and lacks some. This sample has 63,000 or so clones; approximately 78% occur once, and the top ten carry approximately 1%. CDR3 length: 13 amino acids. Trimming took 4 bases from V and 5 from J, leaving 9 bases between them. Looked up from germline, CDR1 is SGHDT and CDR2 is YYEEEE. As concerns this clone: Its antigen is as yet unknown.

Here the sequenced sample was CD4+ or CD8+ T cells sorted from blood, taken in a trial of the OX40 agonist ivuxolimab. This clonotype was sampled from an adult with an advanced solid tumor such as melanoma, head and neck, liver or kidney cancer. V gene TRBV5-6 combines with J gene TRBJ2-2, with a weak D call TRBD1 (6 bases). The CDR3: CASSHRVTGELFF. The CDR3 region has the DNA TGTGCCAGCAGCCACAGGGTGACCGGGGAGCTGTTTTTT.